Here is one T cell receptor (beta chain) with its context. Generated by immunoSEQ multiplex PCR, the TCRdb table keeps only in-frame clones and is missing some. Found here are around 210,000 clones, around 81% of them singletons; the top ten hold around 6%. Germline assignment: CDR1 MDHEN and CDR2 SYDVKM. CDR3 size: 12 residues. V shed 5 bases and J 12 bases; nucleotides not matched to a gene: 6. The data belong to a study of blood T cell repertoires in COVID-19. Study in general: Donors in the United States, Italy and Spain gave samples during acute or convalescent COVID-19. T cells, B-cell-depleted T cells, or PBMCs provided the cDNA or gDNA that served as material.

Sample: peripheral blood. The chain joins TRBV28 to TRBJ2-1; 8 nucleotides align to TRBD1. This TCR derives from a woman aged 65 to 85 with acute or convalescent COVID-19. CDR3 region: CASSTDRVAQFF. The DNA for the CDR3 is TGTGCCAGCAGTACGGACAGGGTAGCGCAGTTCTTC.